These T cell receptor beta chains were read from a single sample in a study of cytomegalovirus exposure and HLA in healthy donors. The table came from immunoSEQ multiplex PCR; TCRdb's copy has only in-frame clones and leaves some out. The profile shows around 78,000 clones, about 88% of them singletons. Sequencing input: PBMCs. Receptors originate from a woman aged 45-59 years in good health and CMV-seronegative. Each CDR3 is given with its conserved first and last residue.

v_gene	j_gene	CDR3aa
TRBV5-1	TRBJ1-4	CASSLAGQTFNEKLFF
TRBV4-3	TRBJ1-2	CASSQENSNYGYTF
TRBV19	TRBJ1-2	CASSSWDRAYYGYTF
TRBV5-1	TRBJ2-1	CASSSGLQYNEQFF
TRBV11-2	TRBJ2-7	CASSLVPGSYEQYF
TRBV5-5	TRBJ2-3	CASSLVPQGSDTQYF
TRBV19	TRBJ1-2	CASSPGVATGYTF
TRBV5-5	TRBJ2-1	CASSRYLDRVNEQFF
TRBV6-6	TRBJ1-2	CASSDSNYGYTF
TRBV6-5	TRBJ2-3	CASSRSGWDTQYF
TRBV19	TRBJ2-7	CASSIRQGYEQYF
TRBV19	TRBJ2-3	CASSKDRVADTQYF
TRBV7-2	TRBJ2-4	CASSSPGQLAKNIQYF
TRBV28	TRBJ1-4	CASSTQGTGTEKLFF
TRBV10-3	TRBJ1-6	CAIRGQGDSPLHF
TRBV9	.	CASSSTSGTVPYEQYF
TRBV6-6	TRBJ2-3	CASSYLKEGDTQYF
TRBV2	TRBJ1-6	CASRQSSYNSPLHF
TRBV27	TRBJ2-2	CASRVFFAGRGDTGELFF
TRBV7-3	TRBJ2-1	CASSQGLAGVDEQFF
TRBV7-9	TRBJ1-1	CASSQGQVNTEAFF
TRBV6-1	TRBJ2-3	CASSEAVGQGVTDTQYF
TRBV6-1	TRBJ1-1	CASSGGQGVNLGTEAFF
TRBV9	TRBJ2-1	CASSGTEVDEQFF
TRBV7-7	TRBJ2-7	CASSLDSRNEQYF
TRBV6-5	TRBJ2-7	CASSYGTGVEQYF
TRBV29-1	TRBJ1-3	CSVETGRSSGNTIYF
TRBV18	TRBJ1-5	CASSPKEVGQPQHF
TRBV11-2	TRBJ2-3	CASSLEPGTGTTQYF
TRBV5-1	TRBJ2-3	CASSVPRTSSNPDTQYF
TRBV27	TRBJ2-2	CASSLSGQGANTGELFF
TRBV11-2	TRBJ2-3	CASSLTGTGKRGYTDTQYF
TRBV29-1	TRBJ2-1	CSVGRPSGTPYNEQFF
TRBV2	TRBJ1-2	CASSSGQGVGGYTF
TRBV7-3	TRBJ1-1	CASSRTGGERTEAFF
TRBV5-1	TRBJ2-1	CASSPGTGTHEQFF
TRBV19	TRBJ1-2	CASSKEVSDYGYTF
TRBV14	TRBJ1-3	CASSLRGTGFSGNTIYF
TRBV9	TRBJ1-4	CASSGTATNEKLFF
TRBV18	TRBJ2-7	CASSPPGTSGRRNEQYF
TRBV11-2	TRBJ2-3	CASSRGRAGTDTQYF
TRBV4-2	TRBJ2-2	CASSQEGLAGVTGELFF
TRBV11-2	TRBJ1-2	CASRASRGGPPSNYGYTF
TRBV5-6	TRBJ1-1	CASSHIRLGQKNTEAFF
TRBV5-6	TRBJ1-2	CASSSLLMVAGGGYTF
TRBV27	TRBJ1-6	CASSSRTGQNNSPLHF
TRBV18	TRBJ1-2	CASSPVGQAPTFTF
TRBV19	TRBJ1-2	CAIRGTHYGYTF
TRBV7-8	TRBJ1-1	CASSLGARGGLRAEAFF
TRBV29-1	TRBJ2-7	CSVVRGHEQYF
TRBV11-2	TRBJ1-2	CASSPGTGSRYYGYTF
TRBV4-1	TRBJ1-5	CASSTRQGSINQPQHF
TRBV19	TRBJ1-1	CASSTGGVAEAFF
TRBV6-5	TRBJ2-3	CASSYRTSGRGDTQYF